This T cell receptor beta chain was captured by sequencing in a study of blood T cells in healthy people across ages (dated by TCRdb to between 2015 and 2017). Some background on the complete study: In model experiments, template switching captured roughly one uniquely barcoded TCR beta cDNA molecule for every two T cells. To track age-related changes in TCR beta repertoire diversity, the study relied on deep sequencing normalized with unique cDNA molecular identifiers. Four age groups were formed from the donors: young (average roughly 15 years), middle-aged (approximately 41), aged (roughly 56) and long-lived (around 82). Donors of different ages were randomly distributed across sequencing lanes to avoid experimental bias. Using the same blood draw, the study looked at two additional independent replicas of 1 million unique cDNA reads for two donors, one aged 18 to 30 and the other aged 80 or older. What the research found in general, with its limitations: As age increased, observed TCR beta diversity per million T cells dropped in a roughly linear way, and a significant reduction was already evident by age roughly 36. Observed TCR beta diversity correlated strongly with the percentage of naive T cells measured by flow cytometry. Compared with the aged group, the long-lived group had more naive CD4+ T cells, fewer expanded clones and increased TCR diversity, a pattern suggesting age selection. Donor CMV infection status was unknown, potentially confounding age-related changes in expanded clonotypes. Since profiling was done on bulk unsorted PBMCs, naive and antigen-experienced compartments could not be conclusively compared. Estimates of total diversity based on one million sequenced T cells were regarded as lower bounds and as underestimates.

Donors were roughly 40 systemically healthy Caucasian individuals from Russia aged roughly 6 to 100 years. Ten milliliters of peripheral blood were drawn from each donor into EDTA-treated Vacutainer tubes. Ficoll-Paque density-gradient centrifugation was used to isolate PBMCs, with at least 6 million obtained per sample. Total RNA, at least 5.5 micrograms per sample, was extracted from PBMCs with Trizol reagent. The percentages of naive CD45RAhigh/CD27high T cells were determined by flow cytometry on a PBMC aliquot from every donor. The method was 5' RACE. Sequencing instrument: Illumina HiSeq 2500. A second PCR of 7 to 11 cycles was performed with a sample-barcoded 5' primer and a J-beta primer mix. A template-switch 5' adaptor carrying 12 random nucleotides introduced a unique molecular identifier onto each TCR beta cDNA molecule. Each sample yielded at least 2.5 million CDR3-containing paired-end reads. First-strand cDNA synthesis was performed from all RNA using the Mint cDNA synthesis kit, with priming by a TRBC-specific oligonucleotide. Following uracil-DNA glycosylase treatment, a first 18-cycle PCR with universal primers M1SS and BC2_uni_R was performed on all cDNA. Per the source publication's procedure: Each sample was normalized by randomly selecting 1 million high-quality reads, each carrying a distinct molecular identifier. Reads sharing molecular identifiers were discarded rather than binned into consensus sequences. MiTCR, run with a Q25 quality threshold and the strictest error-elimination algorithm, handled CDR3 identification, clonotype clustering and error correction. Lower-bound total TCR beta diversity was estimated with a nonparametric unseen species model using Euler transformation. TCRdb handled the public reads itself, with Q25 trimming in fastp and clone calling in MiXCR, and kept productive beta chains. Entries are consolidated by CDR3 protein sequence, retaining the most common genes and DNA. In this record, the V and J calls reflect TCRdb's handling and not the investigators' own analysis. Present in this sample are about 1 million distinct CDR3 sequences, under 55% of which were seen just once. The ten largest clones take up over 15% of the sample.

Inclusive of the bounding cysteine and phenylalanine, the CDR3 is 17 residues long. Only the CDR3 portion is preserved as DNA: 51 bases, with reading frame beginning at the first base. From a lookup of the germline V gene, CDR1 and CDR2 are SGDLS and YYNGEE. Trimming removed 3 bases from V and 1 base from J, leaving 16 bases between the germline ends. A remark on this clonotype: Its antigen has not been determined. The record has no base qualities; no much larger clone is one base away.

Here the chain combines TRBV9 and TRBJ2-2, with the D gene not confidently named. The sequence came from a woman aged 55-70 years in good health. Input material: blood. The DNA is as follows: TGTGCCAGCAGCGCCACACCCAACACGGGGAACACCGGGGAGCTGTTTTTT. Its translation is CASSATPNTGNTGELFF.